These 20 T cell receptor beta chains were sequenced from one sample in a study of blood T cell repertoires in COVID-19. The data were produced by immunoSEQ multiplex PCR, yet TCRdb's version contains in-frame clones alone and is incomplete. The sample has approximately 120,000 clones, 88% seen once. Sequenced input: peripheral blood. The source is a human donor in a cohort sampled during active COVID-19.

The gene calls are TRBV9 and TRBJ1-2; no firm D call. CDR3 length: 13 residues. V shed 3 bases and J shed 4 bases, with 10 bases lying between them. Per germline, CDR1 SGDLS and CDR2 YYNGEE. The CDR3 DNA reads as TGTGCCAGCAGCGATCCCTATGGCTATGGCTACACCTTC. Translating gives CASSDPYGYGYTF.

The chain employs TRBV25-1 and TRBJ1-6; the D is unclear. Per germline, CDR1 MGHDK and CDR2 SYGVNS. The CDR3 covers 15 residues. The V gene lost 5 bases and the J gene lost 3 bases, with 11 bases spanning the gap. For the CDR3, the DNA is TGTGCCAGCAGTCCGACGCGGGGCTATAATTCACCCCTCCACTTT. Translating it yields CASSPTRGYNSPLHF.

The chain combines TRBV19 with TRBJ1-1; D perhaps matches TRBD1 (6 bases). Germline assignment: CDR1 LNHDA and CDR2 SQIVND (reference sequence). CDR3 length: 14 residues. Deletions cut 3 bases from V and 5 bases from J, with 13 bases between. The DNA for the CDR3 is TGTGCCAGTAGTATTGCCAGGGGTGTGACTGAAGCTTTCTTT. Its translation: CASSIARGVTEAFF.

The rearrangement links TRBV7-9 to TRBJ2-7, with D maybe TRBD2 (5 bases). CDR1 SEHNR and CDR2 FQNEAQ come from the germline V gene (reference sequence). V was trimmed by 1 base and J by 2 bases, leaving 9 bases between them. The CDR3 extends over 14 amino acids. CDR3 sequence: CASSLEYGTYEQYF. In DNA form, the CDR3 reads TGTGCCAGCAGCTTAGAATACGGGACCTACGAGCAGTACTTC.

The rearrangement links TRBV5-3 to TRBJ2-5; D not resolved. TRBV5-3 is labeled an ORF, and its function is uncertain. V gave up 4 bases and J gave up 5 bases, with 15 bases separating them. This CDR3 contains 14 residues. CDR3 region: CARSHITHTETQYF. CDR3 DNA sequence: TGTGCCAGAAGCCACATAACCCATACCGAGACCCAGTACTTC.

CDR3 loop: CASSQGTGLKTQYF. DNA for the CDR3: TGTGCCAGCAGCCAAGGGACAGGGCTAAAGACCCAGTACTTC. V usage is TRBV3-1 (or the pseudogene TRBV3-2) and J usage is TRBJ2-5; 8 bases fit TRBD1. V gave up 1 base and J gave up 6 bases; unmatched junction bases: 4. Germline V gene lookup returns CDR1 LGHDT and CDR2 YNNKEL (reference sequence). CDR3 length equals 14 residues.

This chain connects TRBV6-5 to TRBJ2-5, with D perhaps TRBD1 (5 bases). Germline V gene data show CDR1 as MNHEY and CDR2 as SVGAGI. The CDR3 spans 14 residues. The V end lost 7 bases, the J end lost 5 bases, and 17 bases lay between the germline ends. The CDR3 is CASTPPGLRETQYF. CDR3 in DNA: TGTGCCAGCACCCCACCAGGGTTGCGGGAGACCCAGTACTTC.

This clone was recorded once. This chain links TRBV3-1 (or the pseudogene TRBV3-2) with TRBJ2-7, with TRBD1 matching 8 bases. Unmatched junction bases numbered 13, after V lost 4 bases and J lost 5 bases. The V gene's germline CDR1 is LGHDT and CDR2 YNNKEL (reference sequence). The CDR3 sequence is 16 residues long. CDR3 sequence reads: CASSPRQGRLRDEQYF. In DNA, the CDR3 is TGTGCCAGCAGCCCTCGACAGGGGAGATTACGGGACGAGCAGTACTTC.

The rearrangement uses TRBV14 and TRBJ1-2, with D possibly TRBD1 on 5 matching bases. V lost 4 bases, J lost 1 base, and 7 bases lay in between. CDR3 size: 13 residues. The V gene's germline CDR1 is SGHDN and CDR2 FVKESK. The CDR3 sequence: CASSPTVNYGYTF. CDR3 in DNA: TGTGCCAGCAGCCCGACAGTTAACTATGGCTACACCTTC.

In DNA, the CDR3 is TGCAGCGCTGGGGGACAGGGTGACGGTGGCTACACCTTC. The encoded protein is CSAGGQGDGGYTF. The chain couples TRBV29-1 to TRBJ1-2; 9 nucleotides match TRBD1. The CDR3 length is 13 residues. V gave up 7 bases and J gave up 7 bases; unmatched junction bases: 10. CDR1 is SQVTM, CDR2 ANQGSEA, per germline.

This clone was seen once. The CDR3 coding sequence is TGTGCCAGCAGCCAAGAGGGGCCAGGTCAAGGGTTTACTGAAGCTTTCTTT. Encoded protein: CASSQEGPGQGFTEAFF. The chain links TRBV4-2 to TRBJ1-1; TRBD1 is a possible D gene (5 bases). This CDR3 is built from 17 residues. CDR1 and CDR2 (germline): LGHNA, YNFKEQ. V was shortened by 0 bases and J by 5 bases, with 19 bases between the two germline ends.

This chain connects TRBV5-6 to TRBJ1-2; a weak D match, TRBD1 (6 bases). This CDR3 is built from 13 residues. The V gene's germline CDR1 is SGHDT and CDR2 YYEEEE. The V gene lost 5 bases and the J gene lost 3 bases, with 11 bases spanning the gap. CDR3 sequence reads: CASRIGGYYGYTF. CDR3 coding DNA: TGTGCCAGCAGAATAGGGGGTTACTATGGCTACACCTTC.

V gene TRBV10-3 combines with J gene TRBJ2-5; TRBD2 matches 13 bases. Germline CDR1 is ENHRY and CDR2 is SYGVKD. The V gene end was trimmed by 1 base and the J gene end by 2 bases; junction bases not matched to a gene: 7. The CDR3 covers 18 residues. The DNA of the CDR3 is TGTGCCATCAGTGAGTTAAGGACTAGCGGGAGTCAACAAGAGACCCAGTACTTC. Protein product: CAISELRTSGSQQETQYF.

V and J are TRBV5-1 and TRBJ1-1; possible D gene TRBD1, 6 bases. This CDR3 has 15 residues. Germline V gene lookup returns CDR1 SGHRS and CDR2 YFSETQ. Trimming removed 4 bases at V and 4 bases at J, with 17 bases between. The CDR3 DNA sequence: TGCGCCAGCAGCAAGGGGGACATGAGGATCACTGAAGCTTTCTTT. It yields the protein CASSKGDMRITEAFF.

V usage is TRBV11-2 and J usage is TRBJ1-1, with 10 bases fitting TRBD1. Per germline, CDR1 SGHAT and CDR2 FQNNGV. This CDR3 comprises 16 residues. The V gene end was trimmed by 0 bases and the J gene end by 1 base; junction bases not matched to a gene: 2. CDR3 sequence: CASSLEGTGANTEAFF. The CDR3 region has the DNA TGTGCCAGCAGCTTAGAAGGGACAGGGGCGAACACTGAAGCTTTCTTT.

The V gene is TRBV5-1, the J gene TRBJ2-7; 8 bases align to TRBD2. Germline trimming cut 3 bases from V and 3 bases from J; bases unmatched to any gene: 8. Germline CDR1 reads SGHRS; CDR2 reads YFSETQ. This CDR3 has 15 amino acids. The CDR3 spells CASSSRRGAVYEQYF. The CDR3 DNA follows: TGCGCCAGCAGCTCCCGGCGGGGGGCGGTCTACGAGCAGTACTTC.

CDR3 loop: CATKLGGGNQPQHF. The CDR3 DNA reads TGTGCCACCAAGCTTGGCGGCGGCAATCAGCCCCAGCATTTT. This chain links TRBV7-8 with TRBJ1-5; D remains ambiguous. Germline V lookup: CDR1 SGHVS, CDR2 FQNEAQ. The CDR3 is made up of 14 amino acids. V lost 10 bases, J lost 2 bases, and 15 bases lay in between. Full variable domain (outside the CDR3, taken from reference TRBV7-8 and TRBJ1-5): GAGVSQSPRYKVAKRGQDVALRCDPISGHVSLFWYQQALGQGPEFLTYFQNEAQLDKSGLPSDRFFAERPEGSVSTLKIQRTQQEDSAVYLCATKLGGGNQPQHFGDGTRLSIL.

The CDR3 DNA follows: TGTGCCAGCAGCCCGGGACTAGCGACCAATTCCGAGCAGTACTTC. It codes for CASSPGLATNSEQYF. V and J are TRBV7-9 and TRBJ2-7, with 10 bases fitting TRBD2. Germline CDR1 is SEHNR and CDR2 is FQNEAQ (reference sequence). V gave up 5 bases and J gave up 6 bases; unmatched junction bases: 10. This CDR3 has 15 amino acids. Combining the CDR3 with reference TRBV7-9 and TRBJ2-7 gives the whole variable domain DTGVSQNPRHKITKRGQNVTFRCDPISEHNRLYWYRQTLGQGPEFLTYFQNEAQLEKSRLLSDRFSAERPKGSFSTLEIQRTEQGDSAMYLCASSPGLATNSEQYFGPGTRLTVT.

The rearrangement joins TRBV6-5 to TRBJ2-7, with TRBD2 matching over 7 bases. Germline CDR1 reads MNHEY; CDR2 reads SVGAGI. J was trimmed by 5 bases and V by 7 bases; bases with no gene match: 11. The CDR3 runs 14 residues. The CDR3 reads CASTLSLGGDEQYF. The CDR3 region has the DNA TGTGCCAGCACTCTTTCACTGGGAGGGGACGAGCAGTACTTC.

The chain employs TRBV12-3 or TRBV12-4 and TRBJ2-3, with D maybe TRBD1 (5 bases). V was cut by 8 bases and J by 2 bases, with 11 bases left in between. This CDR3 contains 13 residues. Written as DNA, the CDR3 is TGTGCCAGCTCAGGGATGGCCACAGATACGCAGTATTTT. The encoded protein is CASSGMATDTQYF.